This T cell receptor beta chain was sequenced in a study of vaccination effects on CD4 cells after COVID-19. Study-wide background: Each participant was administered two doses of either the BNT162b2 or the mRNA-1273 vaccine. Study-wide points: Clones arising from infection and from vaccination showed marked clonal contraction late after vaccination. The study got few convalescent patients and did not collect any early post-infection timepoints.

As to this clone: Antigen unknown.

Some clones are missing from TCRdb's copy, which holds only in-frame ones; the method was immunoSEQ multiplex PCR. Here the sample spans 27,000 or so clones, approximately 70% being singletons. The CDR3 extends over 15 amino acids. V lost 0 bases, J lost 2 bases, and 11 bases lay in between. The V gene's germline CDR1 is SGHRS and CDR2 YFSETQ. ViraFEST used viral peptide pools to expand antigen-specific CD4+ T cells before sequencing. Isolation of CD4+ T cells took place after approximately 10 days of culture. Prior SARS-CoV-2 infection was absent in the vaccine recipients, as shown by negative nucleocapsid antibodies. Cultivation was performed at some 1.9 million PBMC per well with 9 to 10 IU/ml IL-2 and 9 to 10 ug/ml peptides added.

The chain employs TRBV5-1 and TRBJ1-1, with D maybe TRBD1 (6 bases). The clonotype was recovered from a human donor who received a COVID-19 vaccine. The sample was CD4+ T cells from PBMCs cultured with HCoV-NL63 spike peptides, taken before COVID-19 vaccination. The CDR3 protein is CASSLEGGLNTEAFF. Written as DNA, the CDR3 is TGCGCCAGCAGCTTGGAAGGGGGTTTAAACACTGAAGCTTTCTTT.